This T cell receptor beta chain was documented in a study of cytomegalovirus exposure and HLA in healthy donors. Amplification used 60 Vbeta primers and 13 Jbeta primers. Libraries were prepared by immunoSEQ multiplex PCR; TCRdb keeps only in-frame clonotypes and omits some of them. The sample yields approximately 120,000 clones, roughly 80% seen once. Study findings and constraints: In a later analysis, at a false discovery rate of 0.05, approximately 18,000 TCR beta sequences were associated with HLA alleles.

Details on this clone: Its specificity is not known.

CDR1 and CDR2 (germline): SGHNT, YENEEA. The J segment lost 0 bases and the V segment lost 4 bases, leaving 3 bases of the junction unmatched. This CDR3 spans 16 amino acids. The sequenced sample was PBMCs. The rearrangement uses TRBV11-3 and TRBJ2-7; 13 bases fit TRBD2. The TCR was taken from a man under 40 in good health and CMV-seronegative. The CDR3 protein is CASSYRTSGSSYEQYF. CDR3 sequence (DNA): TGTGCCAGCAGCTACCGGACTAGCGGGAGCTCCTACGAGCAGTACTTC.